This record looks at one T cell receptor beta chain sequence and its context. The antigen is not known. A primer matching the constant region was used to make TCR beta cDNA from approximately 520 ng of total RNA. Nested multiplex PCR, run for three rounds with slightly modified ARM-PCR, yielded TCR beta libraries. Running 10 cycles apiece, the first two PCR rounds relied on TRBV1-TRBV30 forward primers together with a C-beta reverse primer. One entry per CDR3 protein results from TCRdb running MiXCR on the multiplex PCR reads. This sample carries 95,000 to 100,000 distinct CDR3 sequences, around 73% of them seen once, and the ten largest clones take less than 15%. Unsorted bulk tissue of roughly 18-32 mg yielded co-extracted RNA and DNA. These patients lived with chronic HBV infection and had never been treated. The sampling covered five separate regions of each tumor. The source of the sample is a study of tumor-infiltrating lymphocytes in primary liver carcinoma.

This CDR3 has 13 amino acids. Germline V gene sequence: CDR1 SGHAT, CDR2 FQNNGV. Trimming shortened V by 7 bases and J by 7 bases, and 17 bases separated the two germline ends. The study's findings and limits: It was observed that only about 8-25% of the top clones appeared in every one of the five tumor regions. Significantly greater top-250-clone fractions characterized tumors relative to blood (p = 0.039).

This TCR derives from a woman aged 55-70 years with primary liver carcinoma and hepatitis B virus infection. Sequenced input: liver tumor tissue from sampling region 2. Sample subset: tumor region T2, inferior pole. The chain recombines TRBV11-2 with TRBJ2-7, with a weak D call TRBD2 (5 bases). CDR3 amino acids: CASNIGSKAEQYF. The CDR3 region has the DNA TGTGCCAGCAACATAGGGAGTAAGGCGGAGCAGTACTTC.